This T cell receptor beta chain was sequenced during a study of shared clonotypes between healthy human individuals. Terminally differentiated effector memory CD45RA+ cells were excluded by CCR7 positive selection of CD45RO-negative cells. The data were produced by immunoSEQ multiplex PCR, yet TCRdb's version contains in-frame clones alone and is incomplete. The sample lists 600,000 or so clones, approximately 95% seen once, with over 0.1% in the top ten. Trimming took off 3 bases at V and 7 bases at J, with 13 bases between the two ends. The CDR3 has 13 amino acids. From germline, CDR1 is SQVTM and CDR2 ANQGSEA.

The TCR sequence derives from a woman in her twenties or thirties in good health. The sequencing input was naive CD8+ T cells sorted from blood. V usage is TRBV29-1 and J usage is TRBJ1-5, with a tentative D call TRBD1 (6 bases). CDR3 sequence reads: CSVDPPGVQPQHF. For the CDR3, the DNA is TGCAGCGTTGATCCCCCAGGGGTCCAGCCCCAGCATTTT.